This T cell receptor beta chain is drawn from a study of blood T cell repertoires in COVID-19. The CDR3 extends over 15 amino acids. In germline, CDR1 is SGHTA, CDR2 FQGTGA. The trim removed 1 base at V and 4 bases at J, leaving 7 bases unmatched. Participant ages covered about 18 to 100 years across about 22 US areas. Clones were read by immunoSEQ multiplex PCR, and TCRdb kept only the in-frame ones, dropping some. The data show fewer than 450,000 clones, around nine tenths seen once. V is TRBV7-3 and J is TRBJ2-7; 7 bases agree with TRBD1. The TCR comes from a young woman who had recovered from COVID-19. Sequencing was performed on PBMCs or T cells enriched from blood (not recorded which). CDR3 nucleotides: TGTGCCAGCAGCTTAAAGGGACAGAAAGGATACGAGCAGTACTTC. It yields the protein CASSLKGQKGYEQYF.